Each of the 22 T cell receptor beta chains below was sequenced from the same sample in a study of shared clonotypes between healthy human individuals. TCRdb's table, derived via immunoSEQ multiplex PCR, lists solely in-frame clones and lacks some. Of roughly 1,500,000 clones listed, around 98.5% are singletons. Material for sequencing was naive CD4+ T cells sorted from blood. Stated subset: CD45RA+ positively selected. The receptors were gathered from a man aged 30-40 years in good health.

The genes are TRBV9 and TRBJ2-2, with D possibly being TRBD2 (6 bases). Trimming removed 0 bases from V and 7 bases from J, with 19 bases in between. Germline assignment: CDR1 SGDLS and CDR2 YYNGEE. The CDR3 extends over 17 amino acids. The CDR3 loop is CASSVVSNRLVSGELFF. The CDR3 region has the DNA TGTGCCAGCAGCGTAGTAAGTAACAGACTAGTAAGCGGGGAGCTGTTTTTT.

The chain joins TRBV9 to TRBJ2-2; a possible D gene is TRBD2 (6 bases). Trimming shortened V by 6 bases and J by 3 bases, and 15 bases separated the two germline ends. The CDR3 sequence is 15 residues long. Germline CDR1 and CDR2: SGDLS and YYNGEE. CDR3 nucleotide sequence: TGTGCCAGCACCCACATGGAGGGGCACACCGGGGAGCTGTTTTTT. This gives the protein CASTHMEGHTGELFF.

The V gene is TRBV9, the J gene TRBJ2-2; D is uncertain. V gave up 5 bases and J gave up 8 bases, with 7 bases separating them. The CDR3 sequence is 11 residues long. The germline V gene encodes CDR1 SGDLS and CDR2 YYNGEE. CDR3: CASSSKGELFF. The CDR3 DNA is TGTGCCAGCAGTAGTAAGGGGGAGCTGTTTTTT.

The chain carries TRBV29-1 and TRBJ2-3, with D tentatively TRBD1 (5 bases). V was shortened by 6 bases and J by 0 bases, with 19 bases between the two germline ends. This CDR3 is built from 16 residues. Germline lookup yields CDR1 SQVTM and CDR2 ANQGSEA. This CDR3 is CSVAGIPARSTDTQYF. The CDR3 nucleotides are TGCAGCGTCGCAGGGATCCCCGCCAGGAGCACAGATACGCAGTATTTT.

The chain employs TRBV10-1 and TRBJ2-7; D remains unclear. Germline loops: CDR1 WNHNN, CDR2 SYGVQD (reference sequence). This CDR3 region has 13 residues. V was pared by 3 bases and J by 3 bases, with 9 bases between. CDR3 DNA sequence: TGCGCCAGCAGTGACCAGGCTCGCTACGAGCAGTACTTC. Its protein product is CASSDQARYEQYF.

This chain links TRBV28 with TRBJ2-3; the match to TRBD2 covers 8 bases. Germline V gives CDR1 MDHEN, CDR2 SYDVKM. V lost 4 bases to trimming and J lost 8 bases; unmatched junction nucleotides: 2. The CDR3 is made up of 12 amino acids. CDR3 DNA sequence: TGTGCCAGCAGTTCGGGACTAGGTACGCAGTATTTT. This translates into CASSSGLGTQYF.

V is TRBV5-1 and J is TRBJ1-2; no firm D call. CDR1 is SGHRS and CDR2 is YFSETQ in the germline V gene. Trimming removed 0 bases from V and 1 base from J, with 4 bases in between. The CDR3 length is 13 residues. This CDR3 is CASSLGFNYGYTF. The CDR3, as DNA: TGCGCCAGCAGCTTGGGGTTTAACTATGGCTACACCTTC.

The V and J genes are TRBV6-4 and TRBJ2-7; TRBD2 matches 12 bases. CDR1 is MRHNA, CDR2 SNTAGT, per germline. With 3 bases clipped from V and 2 bases from J, the junction kept 2 bases outside the gene matches. The CDR3 is 15 amino acids. The CDR3 sequence: CASSETSGRTYEQYF. CDR3 DNA: TGTGCCAGCAGTGAAACTAGCGGGAGGACCTACGAGCAGTACTTC.

The rearrangement joins TRBV10-3 to TRBJ2-2; tentatively, D is TRBD1 (7 bases). The CDR3 covers 14 residues. With 10 bases removed from V and 0 bases from J, the gap between germline ends came to 12 bases. CDR1 is ENHRY, CDR2 SYGVKD, per germline. CDR3 protein: CATGGQPNTGELFF. Written as DNA, the CDR3 is TGTGCCACCGGGGGACAGCCGAACACCGGGGAGCTGTTTTTT.

The chain uses TRBV7-2 and TRBJ2-7; the D gene is possibly TRBD2 (5 bases). The germline V gene encodes CDR1 SGHTA and CDR2 FQGNSA. V was trimmed by 5 bases and J by 2 bases, leaving 16 bases between them. The CDR3 is 15 residues long. Here the CDR3 reads CASSRTSRPTYEQYF. In nucleotides, the CDR3 is TGTGCCAGCAGCCGTACTAGTCGACCCACCTACGAGCAGTACTTC.

The chain's CDR3 is CASSANYEQYF. Here the CDR3 DNA reads TGTGCCAGCAGTGCGAACTACGAGCAGTACTTC. V gene TRBV25-1 combines with J gene TRBJ2-7; D is uncertain. The CDR3 extends over 11 amino acids. Deletions cut 4 bases from V and 3 bases from J, with 4 bases between. Germline CDR1 reads MGHDK; CDR2 reads SYGVNS.

The gene calls are TRBV7-9 and TRBJ2-5; D may be TRBD1 or TRBD2 (5 bases each). Between the trimmed V and J ends, which lost 2 bases and 1 base, there was a span of 11 bases. Germline V CDR1 and CDR2: SEHNR, FQNEAQ (reference sequence). This CDR3 contains 15 residues. This CDR3 is CASSLRGVGQETQYF. In DNA form, the CDR3 reads TGTGCCAGCAGCTTAAGGGGAGTAGGCCAAGAGACCCAGTACTTC.

Only one count was recorded for this clone. This chain uses TRBV18 with TRBJ1-2; D gene unclear. CDR3 length: 14 residues. V was pared by 2 bases and J by 1 base, with 8 bases between. Germline V gene data show CDR1 as KGHSH and CDR2 as LQKENI. CDR3 residues: CASSPLTDNYGYTF. For the CDR3, the DNA is TGTGCCAGCTCACCATTAACAGATAACTATGGCTACACCTTC.

This clone was seen once. The rearrangement links TRBV30 to TRBJ2-2, with 8 bases lining up with TRBD1. The germline V gene has CDR1 GTSNPN and CDR2 SVGIG (reference sequence). The CDR3 totals 15 residues. V gave up 1 base and J gave up 6 bases; unmatched junction bases: 7. The CDR3 nucleotides read TGTGCCTGGAGTGGAGGCAGGGGGCACGCCGGGGAGCTGTTTTTT. Its translation: CAWSGGRGHAGELFF. Filled out from reference TRBV30 and TRBJ2-2, the complete variable domain reads SQTIHQWPATLVQPVGSPLSLECTVEGTSNPNLYWYRQAAGRGLQLLFYSVGIGQISSEVPQNLSASRPQDRQFILSSKKLLLSDSGFYLCAWSGGRGHAGELFFGEGSRLTVL.

The genes are TRBV28 and TRBJ2-1; 8 bases fit TRBD2. The CDR3 is 15 residues long. Germline V lookup: CDR1 MDHEN, CDR2 SYDVKM. Losses at the gene ends were 3 bases for V and 9 bases for J; bases not matched to a gene: 10. CDR3 sequence: CASSFVAGSAGEQFF. CDR3 coding DNA: TGTGCCAGCAGTTTTGTAGCGGGATCGGCGGGTGAGCAGTTCTTC.

J is TRBJ2-2 and V is TRBV10-1; no clear D. This CDR3 comprises 13 residues. Trimming left V 6 bases short and J 1 base short, with 6 bases between. Looked up from germline, CDR1 is WNHNN and CDR2 is SYGVQD (reference sequence). Here the CDR3 DNA reads TGCGCCAGCAGGACCGAGAACACCGGGGAGCTGTTTTTT. It yields the protein CASRTENTGELFF.

The chain employs TRBV28 and TRBJ2-7; 13 nucleotides match TRBD2. V gave up 1 base and J gave up 3 bases; unmatched junction bases: 15. From germline, CDR1 is MDHEN and CDR2 SYDVKM. CDR3 size: 20 residues. The CDR3 coding sequence is TGTGCCAGCAGTTTATTACCACCGATTCGACTAGCGGGAGGTAGCTACGAGCAGTACTTC. This sequence encodes CASSLLPPIRLAGGSYEQYF.

The V and J genes are TRBV7-5 and TRBJ2-7; the D call TRBD1 from the table was never checked on the DNA. TRBV7-5 is a pseudogene. The CDR3 is 13 amino acids. This chain's CDR3 is CVRQGEMSYEQYF. As DNA, the CDR3 is TGTGTCAGACAGGGGGAAATGTCCTACGAGCAGTACTTC.

The CDR3 is CASSPRTGGAYGYTF. The CDR3 bases are TGTGCCAGCTCACCTAGGACAGGGGGCGCCTATGGCTACACCTTC. The chain is built from TRBV18 and TRBJ1-2; 11 nucleotides agree with TRBD1. J was trimmed by 4 bases and V by 3 bases; bases with no gene match: 4. Germline V gene data show CDR1 as KGHSH and CDR2 as LQKENI. This CDR3 is built from 15 residues.

The J gene is TRBJ2-1, the V gene TRBV7-3; the D gene is possibly TRBD2 (5 bases). The CDR3 sequence is 15 residues long. The V and J ends lost 4 bases and 5 bases respectively, with 15 bases between them. Looked up from germline, CDR1 is SGHTA and CDR2 is FQGTGA. The CDR3 loop is CASSSESDSNNEQFF. The CDR3 DNA sequence: TGTGCCAGCAGCTCTGAGTCGGACTCAAACAATGAGCAGTTCTTC.

V gene TRBV7-9 combines with J gene TRBJ2-1; D may be TRBD2 (5 bases). CDR1 and CDR2 from the germline V gene are SEHNR and FQNEAQ (reference sequence). This CDR3 has 15 residues. V was cut by 3 bases and J by 5 bases, with 14 bases left in between. The CDR3 loop is CASSFLETRNNEQFF. Written as DNA, the CDR3 is TGTGCCAGCAGCTTCTTAGAAACTAGAAACAATGAGCAGTTCTTC.

This clone has just one count. The chain has TRBV28 and TRBJ2-1, with D perhaps given as TRBD1 or TRBD2 (6 bases each). V dropped 5 bases and J dropped 12 bases, with 14 bases sitting between them. In germline, CDR1 is MDHEN, CDR2 SYDVKM. The CDR3 loop spans 12 amino acids. CDR3 sequence reads: CASSVLGGGQFF. The DNA for the CDR3 is TGTGCCAGCAGTGTCCTGGGGGGCGGGCAGTTCTTC. Filled out from reference TRBV28 and TRBJ2-1, the complete variable domain reads DVKVTQSSRYLVKRTGEKVFLECVQDMDHENMFWYRQDPGLGLRLIYFSYDVKMKEKGDIPEGYSVSREKKERFSLILESASTNQTSMYLCASSVLGGGQFFGPGTRLTVL.